The 9 T cell receptor beta chains given below trace back to one sample, sequenced in a study of post-analysis software for immune sequencing data. These TCRs' antigens remain unknown. Unique molecular identifiers had been added to the TCR beta cDNA libraries. TCRdb used MiXCR to reprocess the PCR reads, holding one entry per CDR3 protein. This table holds roughly 540,000 distinct CDR3 sequences, 30% to 40% found once. Study conclusions and caveats: Patients had higher frequencies than controls of about 5 TRBV segments, including TRBV5-6, TRBV5-1 and TRBV20-1.

Sequenced input: blood. Source of these receptors: a girl aged 2 to 17 with multiple sclerosis.

The V gene is TRBV10-2, the J gene TRBJ2-2; D gene ambiguous. Trimming shortened V by 0 bases and J by 3 bases, and 8 bases separated the two germline ends. Per germline, CDR1 WSHSY and CDR2 SAAADI. The CDR3 sequence is 15 residues long. CDR3 nucleotide sequence: TGCGCCAGCAGTGAGTCAGGCCCATACACCGGGGAGCTGTTTTTT. It encodes CASSESGPYTGELFF.

This chain links TRBV20-1 with TRBJ2-5; TRBD2 agrees at 12 bases. The CDR3 loop spans 17 amino acids. Germline assignment: CDR1 DFQATT and CDR2 SNEGSKA (reference sequence). The ends lost 5 bases at V and 3 bases at J; junction bases unmatched: 13. The CDR3 region is CSASGLAGIPPKETQYF. The CDR3, as DNA: TGCAGTGCTTCCGGACTAGCGGGGATCCCTCCTAAAGAGACCCAGTACTTC.

This clonotype showed up just a few times. This chain joins TRBV20-1 and TRBJ2-7; D unresolved. The V and J ends lost 7 bases and 10 bases respectively, with 14 bases between them. Looked up from germline, CDR1 is DFQATT and CDR2 is SNEGSKA (reference sequence). The CDR3 loop spans 10 amino acids. CDR3 coding DNA: TGCAGTGGAACAGACACCCATCAGTACTTC. This encodes CSGTDTHQYF.

V gene TRBV10-3 combines with J gene TRBJ1-4, with D tentatively TRBD1 (5 bases). This CDR3 is built from 13 residues. The V gene lost 3 bases and the J gene lost 7 bases, with 9 bases spanning the gap. Germline-derived CDR1 and CDR2 are ENHRY and SYGVKD. CDR3 loop: CAISEQEVEKLFF. The CDR3, as DNA: TGTGCCATCAGTGAACAGGAGGTTGAAAAACTGTTTTTT.

This clonotype was seen once. This chain connects TRBV10-3 to TRBJ2-3; D possibly corresponds to TRBD2 (6 bases). The CDR3 has 17 residues. Germline V gene sequence: CDR1 ENHRY, CDR2 SYGVKD. The ends were cut back, 2 bases at V and 0 bases at J, with 15 bases in the middle. The DNA of the CDR3 is TGTGCCATCAGTGAGCCGTGCGGGACTCCTAGCACAGATACGCAGTATTTT. The encoded protein is CAISEPCGTPSTDTQYF.

This clonotype was seen a few times. The J gene is TRBJ2-5, the V gene TRBV20-1; 8 nucleotides match TRBD1. J lost 4 bases, V lost 5 bases, and 9 bases had no gene match. This CDR3 has 14 amino acids. Germline V gives CDR1 DFQATT, CDR2 SNEGSKA (reference sequence). CDR3 sequence reads: CSARYRGFGETQYF. In DNA, the CDR3 is TGCAGTGCTCGATACAGGGGGTTCGGAGAGACCCAGTACTTC.

This clonotype has just a few counts. The chain joins TRBV4-2 to TRBJ1-2, with D unresolved. The germline V gene encodes CDR1 LGHNA and CDR2 YNFKEQ. Trimming removed 0 bases at V and 4 bases at J, with 15 bases between. There are 16 residues in the CDR3. This CDR3 is CASSQDERAGGYGYTF. CDR3 in DNA: TGTGCCAGCAGCCAAGATGAGCGGGCAGGCGGCTATGGCTACACCTTC.

A remark on this clonotype: This may be a read error, as it is one base from a much larger clone. V gene TRBV5-1 combines with J gene TRBJ2-5; TRBD1 aligns across 7 bases. Germline assignment: CDR1 SGHRS and CDR2 YFSETQ. The CDR3 sequence is 16 residues long. Written as DNA, the CDR3 is TGCGCCGGCAGCTTTATGAACAGGGGTGTTCAAGAGACCCAGTACTTC. Its protein product is CAGSFMNRGVQETQYF.

This clonotype came up a few times. The chain recombines TRBV5-1 with TRBJ2-5; 7 bases are shared with TRBD2. V lost 0 bases, J lost 5 bases, and 13 bases stayed unmatched. The CDR3 length is 17 residues. The germline V gene has CDR1 SGHRS and CDR2 YFSETQ. CDR3 DNA sequence: TGCGCCAGCAGCTTGGATCCTAGCGGAGGTGTCGTTGAGACCCAGTACTTC. As protein: CASSLDPSGGVVETQYF. Full variable domain (missing parts from reference TRBV5-1 and TRBJ2-5): KAGVTQTPRYLIKTRGQQVTLSCSPISGHRSVSWYQQTPGQGLQFLFEYFSETQRNKGNFPGRFSGRQFSNSRSEMNVSTLELGDSALYLCASSLDPSGGVVETQYFGPGTRLLVL.